These T cell receptor beta chains were read from a single sample in a study of blood T cell repertoires in COVID-19. The repertoire was sequenced with immunoSEQ multiplex PCR; TCRdb's copy has only in-frame clones and lacks some. The table shows roughly 410,000 clones, with around 87% occurring only once. The sample taken for sequencing was peripheral blood. These receptors all stem from a woman aged 60-75 years with COVID-19, enrolled during active disease. The CDR3 runs from the conserved cysteine through the conserved F or W. A D gene is named only where the DNA matches it firmly. Clone size, where shown, is once, few, many, or a class for clones that have expanded.

v_call,j_call,d_call,clone_size,cdr3_aa,cdr3_nt
TRBV12-3/TRBV12-4,TRBJ1-5,.,.,CASSERADQPQHF,TGTGCCAGCAGTGAGAGAGCGGATCAGCCCCAGCATTTT
TRBV7-3,TRBJ2-1,.,.,CASSPDPAGFSEQFF,TGTGCCAGCAGCCCAGACCCGGCAGGGTTCTCTGAGCAGTTCTTC
TRBV5-4,TRBJ2-7,TRBD1,once,CASSSGTAIYEQYF,TGTGCCAGCAGCTCCGGGACAGCGATCTACGAGCAGTACTTC
TRBV5-1,TRBJ2-5,.,.,CASSWDTGGKTQYF,TGCGCCAGCAGCTGGGACACGGGTGGGAAGACCCAGTACTTC
TRBV24-1,TRBJ1-2,.,.,CATSDLFGGANNYGYTF,TGTGCCACCAGTGATTTGTTTGGGGGGGCGAATAACTATGGCTACACCTTC
TRBV5-1,TRBJ1-3,.,.,CASSSQGSSGNTIYF,TGCGCCAGCAGCTCCCAGGGAAGCTCTGGAAACACCATATATTTT
TRBV19,TRBJ1-4,TRBD1,.,CASSRGQSRTNEKLFF,TGTGCCAGTAGTAGGGGACAGTCAAGGACTAATGAAAAACTGTTTTTT
TRBV4-1,TRBJ2-3,TRBD2,.,CASSQAVLAGGSDTQYF,TGCGCCAGCAGCCAAGCAGTACTAGCGGGGGGTTCAGATACGCAGTATTTT
TRBV5-1,TRBJ1-1,TRBD1,once,CASSLADRENTEAFF,TGCGCCAGCAGCTTGGCAGACAGGGAGAACACTGAAGCTTTCTTT
TRBV27,TRBJ2-7,.,.,CASRSSRGSYEQYF,TGTGCCAGCCGTTCAAGTCGGGGCTCCTACGAGCAGTACTTC